A single sample is the source of the 5 T cell receptor beta chains below, sequenced in a study of blood T cell repertoires in COVID-19. Some clones are missing from TCRdb's copy, which holds only in-frame ones; the method was immunoSEQ multiplex PCR. The repertoire includes some 31,000 clones, approximately 88% of them detected once, and roughly 13% sits in the top ten. The sequencing input was peripheral blood. The receptor set was obtained from a man in his 70s with active COVID-19.

The V call is TRBV11-2, the J call TRBJ2-7; TRBD2 is a possible D gene (5 bases). V was pared by 1 base and J by 3 bases, with 10 bases between. The CDR3 consists of 14 residues. In germline, CDR1 is SGHAT, CDR2 FQNNGV. In DNA, the CDR3 is TGTGCCAGCAGCTTAGCGGGGTCTGGCTACGAGCAGTACTTC. It translates to CASSLAGSGYEQYF.

The chain joins TRBV7-9 to TRBJ2-5; D remains ambiguous. The germline V gene encodes CDR1 SEHNR and CDR2 FQNEAQ (reference sequence). This CDR3 has 15 residues. V was cut by 4 bases and J by 5 bases, with 17 bases left in between. The CDR3 region is CASSYPVRSQETQYF. CDR3 in DNA: TGTGCCAGCAGCTACCCCGTTAGGAGTCAGGAGACCCAGTACTTC.

This clone was seen just once. This chain connects TRBV27 to TRBJ2-3; TRBD2 might be the D (5 bases). V lost 2 bases to trimming and J lost 1 base, with 16 bases between them. CDR3 size: 17 residues. The germline CDR1 and CDR2 sequences are MNHEY and SMNVEV (reference sequence). CDR3: CASSLEGSRKGTDTQYF. The CDR3 nucleotides read TGTGCCAGCAGTTTAGAGGGCTCCCGTAAAGGCACAGATACGCAGTATTTT.

The table lists this clone with a few counts. The chain links TRBV10-2 to TRBJ2-1; D might be TRBD1 (6 bases). Trimming took off 4 bases at V and 5 bases at J, with 9 bases between the two ends. The CDR3 extends over 13 amino acids. Germline-derived CDR1 and CDR2 are WSHSY and SAAADI. The CDR3 nucleotides are TGCGCCAGCAGTGGGACAGAGAACAATGAGCAGTTCTTC. It specifies CASSGTENNEQFF.

V and J are TRBV18 and TRBJ1-2; 9 bases line up with TRBD1. The trim removed 3 bases at V and 2 bases at J, leaving 1 base unmatched. This CDR3 region has 14 residues. The germline CDR1 and CDR2 sequences are KGHSH and LQKENI. The CDR3 DNA reads TGTGCCAGCTCACCGGACAGGGGAAACTATGGCTACACCTTC. The encoded protein is CASSPDRGNYGYTF.